The 13 T cell receptor beta chains below were found in one sample sequenced in a study of T cell changes during pregnancy in multiple sclerosis. The table came from immunoSEQ multiplex PCR; TCRdb's copy has only in-frame clones and leaves some out. The repertoire holds tens of thousands of clones, with approximately 95% as singletons. This specimen consisted of CD4+ T cells from peripheral blood mononuclear cells, obtained after pregnancy. Receptors were obtained from a female donor with multiple sclerosis, enrolled in a pregnancy study.

This sequence joins TRBV27 and TRBJ1-1; D is undetermined. Germline V CDR1 and CDR2: MNHEY, SMNVEV (reference sequence). The V and J ends lost 3 bases and 0 bases respectively, with 20 bases between them. This CDR3 spans 18 amino acids. The CDR3 nucleotides are TGTGCCAGCAGTTTGGTGGGGAGGCATGGGCCTTTGAACACTGAAGCTTTCTTT. Translation gives CASSLVGRHGPLNTEAFF.

CDR3 loop: CASSLVGTGNEQYF. The CDR3 nucleotides are TGTGCCAGCAGCTTGGTTGGGACAGGGAACGAGCAGTACTTC. The rearrangement uses TRBV5-6 and TRBJ2-7; 9 nucleotides agree with TRBD1. This CDR3 comprises 14 residues. V lost 0 bases, J lost 5 bases, and 3 bases stayed unmatched. Germline lookup yields CDR1 SGHDT and CDR2 YYEEEE.

V usage is TRBV30 and J usage is TRBJ1-1, with TRBD1 matching 7 bases. The CDR3 is 13 amino acids. Trimming at V came to 2 bases and at J to 5 bases, leaving 5 bases not matched to a gene. Germline loops: CDR1 GTSNPN, CDR2 SVGIG (reference sequence). The CDR3 region has the DNA TGTGCCTGGAGTCCCCGACAGGGTACTGAAGCTTTCTTT. This encodes CAWSPRQGTEAFF.

The rearrangement joins TRBV19 to TRBJ2-1; 11 bases are a match to TRBD2. The length of the CDR3 is 14 residues. With 5 bases clipped from V and 4 bases from J, the junction kept 1 base outside the gene matches. Germline V lookup: CDR1 LNHDA, CDR2 SQIVND (reference sequence). CDR3 bases: TGTGCCAGTAGTGGGACTAGCGGATACAATGAGCAGTTCTTC. This sequence encodes CASSGTSGYNEQFF.

The gene calls are TRBV11-2 and TRBJ2-2; TRBD2 agrees at 11 bases. The CDR3 sequence is 16 residues long. CDR1 SGHAT and CDR2 FQNNGV come from the germline V gene. With 8 bases clipped from V and 5 bases from J, the junction kept 10 bases outside the gene matches. CDR3 amino acids: CASRLAGGVETGELFF. As DNA, the CDR3 is TGTGCCAGCCGGCTAGCGGGAGGAGTAGAAACCGGGGAGCTGTTTTTT.

The chain employs TRBV28 and TRBJ2-7, with 7 positions matching TRBD1. CDR1 is MDHEN, CDR2 SYDVKM, per germline. V lost 7 bases and J lost 0; bases outside the gene matches: 9. The CDR3 runs to 15 residues. CDR3 nucleotides: TGTGCCAGCACTCTAGGGGGCCTCAGCTCCTACGAGCAGTACTTC. Protein product: CASTLGGLSSYEQYF.

This clone was observed once. The chain has TRBV10-3 and TRBJ1-6; the D is unclear. Germline CDR1 is ENHRY and CDR2 is SYGVKD. Trimming cost V 6 bases and J 0 bases, with 6 bases left between them. The CDR3 is 14 residues long. CDR3: CAIRGSSYNSPLHF. The CDR3 nucleotides are TGTGCCATCAGAGGGAGCTCCTATAATTCACCCCTCCACTTT.

V usage is TRBV7-9 and J usage is TRBJ2-3, with D possibly TRBD2 on 5 matching bases. The V end was cut by 5 bases, the J end by 1 base, with 10 bases between. Germline V gene sequence: CDR1 SEHNR, CDR2 FQNEAQ (reference sequence). The CDR3 has 14 residues. The CDR3 sequence is CASSPWRGTDTQYF. CDR3 coding DNA: TGTGCCAGCAGCCCTTGGCGGGGCACAGATACGCAGTATTTT.

This chain connects TRBV19 to TRBJ2-7, with 8 bases matching TRBD1. CDR1 LNHDA and CDR2 SQIVND come from the germline V gene (reference sequence). V gave up 5 bases and J gave up 0 bases; unmatched junction bases: 6. This CDR3 comprises 15 residues. CDR3 residues: CASSLGDRYSYEQYF. CDR3 sequence (DNA): TGTGCCAGTAGTCTCGGGGACAGGTACTCCTACGAGCAGTACTTC.

This clone was seen only a few times. CDR3 sequence reads: CANNRDEGTEAFF. For the CDR3, the DNA is TGTGCCAATAACAGGGACGAGGGCACTGAAGCTTTCTTT. The chain is built from TRBV2 and TRBJ1-1; TRBD1 is a possible D gene (6 bases). The CDR3 contains 13 residues. The V end was cut by 10 bases, the J end by 4 bases, with 16 bases between. Germline loops: CDR1 SNHLY, CDR2 FYNNEI.

The CDR3 sequence is CASSFGTGYNSPLHF. CDR3 nucleotide sequence: TGTGCCAGCAGCTTTGGGACAGGCTATAATTCACCCCTCCACTTT. This rearrangement joins TRBV7-2 to TRBJ1-6; 8 nucleotides line up with TRBD1. Germline V lookup: CDR1 SGHTA, CDR2 FQGNSA. With 3 bases clipped from V and 3 bases from J, the junction kept 1 base outside the gene matches. The CDR3 is made up of 15 amino acids.

The chain combines TRBV15 with TRBJ1-5; 12 nucleotides line up with TRBD1. Germline assignment: CDR1 LNHNV and CDR2 YYDKDF (reference sequence). This CDR3 comprises 17 residues. V dropped 1 base and J dropped 6; count of bases not matched to a gene: 7. As DNA, the CDR3 is TGTGCCACCAGCAGAGCCTGGGGACAGGGGGCAGGTCAGCCCCAGCATTTT. Its protein product is CATSRAWGQGAGQPQHF.

This chain links TRBV30 with TRBJ2-1; D is ambiguous. Germline assignment: CDR1 GTSNPN and CDR2 SVGIG (reference sequence). CDR3 length: 11 residues. The V gene lost 3 bases and the J gene lost 8 bases, with 8 bases spanning the gap. DNA of the CDR3: TGTGCCTGGAGGAGGTTTGATGAGCAGTTCTTC. This sequence encodes CAWRRFDEQFF. Variable domain in full (rest from reference TRBV30 and TRBJ2-1): SQTIHQWPATLVQPVGSPLSLECTVEGTSNPNLYWYRQAAGRGLQLLFYSVGIGQISSEVPQNLSASRPQDRQFILSSKKLLLSDSGFYLCAWRRFDEQFFGPGTRLTVL.